The clone carrying this T cell receptor (beta chain) is a singleton in its sample. Libraries were prepared by immunoSEQ multiplex PCR; TCRdb keeps only in-frame clonotypes and omits some of them. The sample includes about 60,000 clones, 91% of them seen just once. The germline V gene encodes CDR1 LNHDA and CDR2 SQIVND (reference sequence). V shed 4 bases, J shed 2 bases, and the junction held 10 bases outside the gene matches. The CDR3 is made up of 16 amino acids. The sample is drawn from a study of OX40 agonist ivuxolimab in advanced cancers. Background on the study: Age averaged around 60 years (range 23 to 79), and around 78% were male.

The sequenced sample was CD4+ or CD8+ T cells sorted from blood, obtained in a trial of the OX40 agonist ivuxolimab. The genes are TRBV19 and TRBJ2-7; 8 nucleotides agree with TRBD1. The sequence came from an adult with an advanced solid tumor such as melanoma, head and neck, liver or kidney cancer. The CDR3 DNA sequence: TGTGCCAGTAGTAATGGGTCCCCGGGACAGGCCTACGAGCAGTACTTC. Translated, it gives CASSNGSPGQAYEQYF.